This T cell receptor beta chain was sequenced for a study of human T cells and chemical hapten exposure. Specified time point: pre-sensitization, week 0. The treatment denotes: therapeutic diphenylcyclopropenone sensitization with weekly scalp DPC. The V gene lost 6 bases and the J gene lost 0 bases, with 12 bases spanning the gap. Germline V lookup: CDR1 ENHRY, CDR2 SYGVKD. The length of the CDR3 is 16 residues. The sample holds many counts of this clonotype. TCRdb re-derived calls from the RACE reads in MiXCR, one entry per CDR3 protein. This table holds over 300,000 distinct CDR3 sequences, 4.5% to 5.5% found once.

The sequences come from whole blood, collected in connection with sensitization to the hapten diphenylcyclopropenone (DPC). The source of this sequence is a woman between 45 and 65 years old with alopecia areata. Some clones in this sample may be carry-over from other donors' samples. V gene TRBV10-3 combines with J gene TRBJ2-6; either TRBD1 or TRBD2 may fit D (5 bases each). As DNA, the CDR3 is TGTGCCATCAGAGGAGCAGGGAGCTCTGGGGCCAACGTCCTGACTTTC. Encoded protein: CAIRGAGSSGANVLTF.